Below, one T cell receptor (beta chain) is given with its context. The clone's antigen remains unknown. Per-base qualities were not stored, and no clone one base away is much larger. The germline V gene encodes CDR1 GTSNPN and CDR2 SVGIG (reference sequence). Taken from cysteine to phenylalanine, the CDR3 has 12 residues. Kept here is only the CDR3 DNA, which spans 36 bases and is read in frame from base 1. Cut back by 2 bases and 7 bases, the V and J ends lie 8 bases apart. The sample comes from a study of T cell responses to AZD1222 COVID-19 vaccine (dated by TCRdb to 2020 to 2023). Regarding the study in general: AZD1222 recipients given second doses at about 4 weeks or at about 12 weeks were pooled, since spike-specific TCR depth and breadth were not found to differ between the two schedules. TCR sequencing was performed for roughly 240 trial participants, of whom about 200 were given two doses of AZD1222 and some 26 were given two doses of MenACWY control vaccine. Trial participants were enrolled by age into subgroups of 18-55, 56-69 and 70-plus years, and around 150, 28 and 57 TCR-sequenced participants, respectively, were included in these subgroups. Broad study findings and their caveats: Vaccine-associated CD4 TCRs spanned the whole spike protein, with dominant responses in regions 160-218 and 743-854. Most participants were white British and females outnumbered males, and the authors suggested that clonal diversity may have been underestimated. In the small 56-69-year group, the increase in depth fell short of significance, most likely because of low power. Conclusions about previously exposed vaccinees were limited because only six AZD1222 recipients were SARS-CoV-2 seropositive at baseline. Because no day 14 peak-response samples were available, the repertoires could be characterized only after the peak T cell response. Epitopes outside the regions mutated in the B.1.351 and B.1.1.7 variants were reportedly recognized by nearly half of the unique spike-specific TCRs. After two AZD1222 doses, spike-specific TCR breadth and depth were significantly higher than at day 0 and than in MenACWY recipients.

Taken with the paper, the label for time point translates to: baseline before first vaccination. Samples from vaccinated people were obtained from the UK trials COV001 and COV002, which included a single-blind randomized controlled phase 2/3 trial of AZD1222 (ChAdOx1 nCoV-19) in healthy adults. For TCRbeta chain sequencing, PBMC samples were collected from trial participants at day 0 and at day 28 after the second dose. The CDR3 regions of human TCRbeta chains were analyzed by immunosequencing. From the authors' description of their analysis: TCRs in the repertoires were matched against a reference library of SARS-CoV-2-specific TCRs that had been generated with the MIRA antigen-specificity platform. Breadth meant the fraction of unique TCRs that were SARS-CoV-2-associated, whereas depth meant the fraction of total T cells that were SARS-CoV-2-associated. Using the MIRA data, each spike-specific TCR was mapped to the spike region that the TCR reacts to and placed in a CD4 or CD8 class. Log10-transformed breadth and depth values were compared by one-way ANOVA with Sidak's multiple comparisons tests. TCRdb carries this immuneACCESS record with in-frame sequences only. Its versions omit some clonotypes, under half of them owing to an unresolved V gene in the studies checked, with the rest unexplained. The V and J calls and clone size are taken from that table; D and trimming were inferred from the DNA. Counted in this sample were approximately 60,000 clones; around 88% of them appeared once. The ten biggest clones cover approximately 16% of the sample.

Sample: peripheral blood, taken on day 0 of AZD1222 vaccination. The V gene is TRBV30 and the J gene is TRBJ2-2, with no confidently assigned D gene. This TCR was sampled from an adult in good health. The CDR3 loop reads CAWSPENGELFF. The DNA sequence follows: TGTGCCTGGAGTCCAGAAAACGGGGAGCTGTTTTTT.